These 27 T cell receptor beta chains came from one sample sequenced in a study of T cells after yellow fever vaccination. TCRdb processed the 5' RACE reads anew with MiXCR; each CDR3 protein has one entry. Of 250,000 to 350,000 distinct CDR3 sequences in the sample, about 6.6% were seen once. The sequenced sample was PBMCs, obtained approximately 47 days after the first yellow fever vaccination. The receptors originated from a man aged 18 to 29 who received the YFV17D yellow fever vaccine.

This clonotype showed up just a few times. The chain carries TRBV7-9 and TRBJ1-1; no firm D call. The germline V gene encodes CDR1 SEHNR and CDR2 FQNEAQ (reference sequence). Trimming left V 6 bases short and J 1 base short, with 6 bases between. The CDR3 length is 12 residues. CDR3 sequence reads: CASRPQNTEAFF. The CDR3 nucleotides read TGTGCCAGCAGGCCACAGAACACTGAAGCTTTCTTT.

The CDR3 protein is CASGPRTGLYNEQFF. CDR3 in DNA: TGTGCCAGCGGACCTCGGACAGGGCTTTACAATGAGCAGTTCTTC. The J gene is TRBJ2-1, the V gene TRBV7-8; 8 nucleotides match TRBD1. The CDR3 has 15 amino acids. J lost 4 bases, V lost 8 bases, and 10 bases had no gene match. Germline values: CDR1 SGHVS, CDR2 FQNEAQ. Full variable domain (outside the CDR3, taken from reference TRBV7-8 and TRBJ2-1): GAGVSQSPRYKVAKRGQDVALRCDPISGHVSLFWYQQALGQGPEFLTYFQNEAQLDKSGLPSDRFFAERPEGSVSTLKIQRTQQEDSAVYLCASGPRTGLYNEQFFGPGTRLTVL.

The CDR3 spells CATSTRTESYDEQFF. In DNA, the CDR3 is TGTGCCACCAGTACCAGGACAGAGTCATACGATGAGCAGTTCTTC. The chain carries TRBV24-1 and TRBJ2-1, with D perhaps TRBD1 (6 bases). Germline CDR1 and CDR2: KGHDR and SFDVKD. Between the trimmed V and J ends, which lost 6 bases and 8 bases, there was a span of 19 bases. This CDR3 spans 15 amino acids.

The chain is built from TRBV5-1 and TRBJ2-7; TRBD2 matches at 8 bases. The germline V gene encodes CDR1 SGHRS and CDR2 YFSETQ. CDR3 size: 14 residues. V trimming: 8 bases; J trimming: 2 bases; junction bases outside the gene matches: 9. In nucleotides, the CDR3 is TGCGCCAGAAAAAAGAGCGGGGGACCCTACGAGCAGTACGTC. This encodes CARKKSGGPYEQYV.

The CDR3 sequence is CASSWGTAETQYF. CDR3 DNA sequence: TGTGCCAGCAGCTGGGGGACAGCAGAGACCCAGTACTTC. The chain links TRBV7-9 to TRBJ2-5, with TRBD1 matching 7 bases. The V gene's germline CDR1 is SEHNR and CDR2 FQNEAQ (reference sequence). This CDR3 has 13 amino acids. The trim removed 4 bases at V and 4 bases at J, leaving 3 bases unmatched.

This clonotype was counted ten times or more. The chain couples TRBV12-3 or TRBV12-4 to TRBJ2-3; D gene unclear. The V end lost 2 bases, the J end lost 5 bases, and 11 bases lay between the germline ends. This CDR3 spans 14 amino acids. The CDR3 here is CASSLLESLDTQYF. In DNA form, the CDR3 reads TGTGCCAGCAGTTTACTGGAGAGCTTAGATACGCAGTATTTT.

This chain uses TRBV9 with TRBJ1-1; weak D call: TRBD1 (5 bases). Trimming stripped 5 bases from V and 1 base from J, with 9 bases between. The CDR3 extends over 13 amino acids. Germline CDR1 SGDLS, CDR2 YYNGEE. CDR3 loop: CASSYTGNTEAFF. The CDR3, as DNA: TGTGCCAGCAGTTACACAGGGAACACTGAAGCTTTCTTT.

This clonotype turned up a few times. The V and J genes are TRBV5-6 and TRBJ2-3; D is unresolved. CDR1 and CDR2 from the germline V gene are SGHDT and YYEEEE. The CDR3 has 16 residues. V gave up 1 base and J gave up 2 bases, with 14 bases separating them. The CDR3 sequence: CASSLLSLSATDTQYF. CDR3 nucleotide sequence: TGTGCCAGCAGCTTGTTATCCTTATCCGCCACAGATACGCAGTATTTT. The full variable domain, rest sourced from reference TRBV5-6 and TRBJ2-3, is DAGVTQSPTHLIKTRGQQVTLRCSPKSGHDTVSWYQQALGQGPQFIFQYYEEEERQRGNFPDRFSGHQFPNYSSELNVNALLLGDSALYLCASSLLSLSATDTQYFGPGTRLTVL.

At least ten counts were recorded for this clonotype. The V and J genes are TRBV4-3 and TRBJ2-7; TRBD2 is a possible D gene (5 bases). CDR1 is LGHNA and CDR2 is YSLEER in the germline V gene. The CDR3 sequence is 14 residues long. V was cut by 0 bases and J by 3 bases, with 9 bases left in between. The CDR3 sequence: CASSQDIGDYEQYF. In nucleotides, the CDR3 is TGCGCCAGCAGCCAAGATATCGGGGACTACGAGCAGTACTTC.

This clonotype turned up a few times. V and J are TRBV5-1 and TRBJ2-7; 8 bases match TRBD2. The V segment lost 4 bases and the J segment 1 base; nucleotides outside the gene matches: 10. Germline V gives CDR1 SGHRS, CDR2 YFSETQ. There are 16 residues in the CDR3. CDR3: CASSRGGSQTSYEQYF. The CDR3 nucleotides read TGCGCCAGCAGCCGGGGGGGCAGCCAGACGTCCTACGAGCAGTACTTC.

This clonotype was counted only a few times. The chain joins TRBV11-1 to TRBJ2-6, with 10 bases matching TRBD1. V gave up 0 bases and J gave up 4 bases; unmatched junction bases: 6. CDR3 size: 18 residues. CDR1 and CDR2 from the germline V gene are SGHAT and FQDESV (reference sequence). In DNA form, the CDR3 reads TGTGCCAGCAGCTTAGCGCAGGGACAGGGGTACGGGGCCAACGTCCTGACTTTC. Protein: CASSLAQGQGYGANVLTF.

There are a few counts of this clonotype. V usage is TRBV6-5 and J usage is TRBJ2-2, with D uncertain. CDR1 and CDR2 (germline): MNHEY, SVGAGI. Trimming shortened V by 2 bases and J by 6 bases, and 4 bases separated the two germline ends. The CDR3 runs to 12 residues. The CDR3 loop reads CASSYAPGELFF. CDR3 DNA: TGTGCCAGCAGTTACGCTCCCGGGGAGCTGTTTTTT.

The chain uses TRBV5-1 and TRBJ2-3, with 8 bases matching TRBD2. Germline CDR1 and CDR2: SGHRS and YFSETQ. The junction had 4 bases not matched to a gene; V was cut back by 6 bases and J by 1 base. This CDR3 comprises 14 residues. The CDR3 reads CASTVRGGTDTQYF. CDR3 sequence (DNA): TGCGCCAGCACAGTGCGGGGGGGCACAGATACGCAGTATTTT.

The chain combines TRBV20-1 with TRBJ2-7; possibly TRBD1 for D (5 bases). The length of the CDR3 is 14 residues. Deletions cut 1 base from V and 3 bases from J, with 13 bases between. Germline V CDR1 and CDR2: DFQATT, SNEGSKA (reference sequence). CDR3 DNA: TGCAGTGCTAGAGGCCAGCTGGGGCTCTACGAGCAGTACGTC. Translating it yields CSARGQLGLYEQYV.

The chain joins TRBV6-5 to TRBJ2-7; D may correspond to TRBD1 or TRBD2 (5 bases each). Trimming stripped 6 bases from V and 2 bases from J, with 11 bases between. Germline V gene sequence: CDR1 MNHEY, CDR2 SVGAGI. The CDR3 covers 13 residues. CDR3 nucleotide sequence: TGTGCCAGCAGCTTATGGGGGACCTACGAGCAGTACGTC. Protein sequence: CASSLWGTYEQYV.

The chain combines TRBV6-2 or TRBV6-3 with TRBJ2-7, with 11 bases aligning to TRBD1. Per the germline V gene, CDR1 is MNHEY and CDR2 is SVGEGT. This CDR3 spans 17 amino acids. Unmatched junction bases numbered 11, after V lost 6 bases and J lost 1 base. The CDR3 DNA reads TGTGCCAGCAGACCGGGACAGGGGGTCCCGGGATCCTACGAGCAGTACTTC. It translates to CASRPGQGVPGSYEQYF.

This clonotype was detected a few times. The chain combines TRBV18 with TRBJ2-7; D is perhaps TRBD2 (7 bases). V was pared by 6 bases and J by 7 bases, with 22 bases between. Germline-derived CDR1 and CDR2 are KGHSH and LQKENI. The CDR3 spans 15 residues. This chain's CDR3 is CASSHSRGARGEQYF. The DNA for the CDR3 is TGTGCCAGCTCCCATTCCCGGGGGGCTCGGGGTGAGCAGTACTTC.

A few counts support this clonotype. The V call is TRBV4-1, the J call TRBJ2-1, with no clear D. CDR3 length: 14 residues. The V gene lost 4 bases and the J gene lost 5 bases, with 12 bases spanning the gap. CDR1 is MGHRA and CDR2 is YSYEKL in the germline V gene. CDR3 DNA sequence: TGCGCCAGCAGCCCAGCAAGGGCTAACAATGAGCAGTTCTTC. It yields the protein CASSPARANNEQFF.

Concerning this clonotype: At one end the junction does not follow the germline gene, possibly because of a read error. This rearrangement joins TRBV11-1 to TRBJ1-1, with D tentatively TRBD1 (5 bases). There are 20 residues in the CDR3. From germline, CDR1 is SGHAT and CDR2 FQDESV (reference sequence). The CDR3 DNA reads TGTGCCAGCACCTTAGGTTCCGTATGGGACGCCCGGAAAGAGAACACTGAAGCTTTCTTT. Translated: CASTLGSVWDARKENTEAFF.

This clonotype has a count of ten or more. The CDR3 DNA sequence: TGTGCCAGCAGCCGATCCCCGGGACAGGGGTCTACTGAAGCTTTCTTT. It specifies CASSRSPGQGSTEAFF. The gene calls are TRBV4-2 and TRBJ1-1; the match to TRBD1 covers 10 bases. Unmatched junction bases numbered 10, after V lost 4 bases and J lost 5 bases. The CDR3 consists of 16 residues. In germline, CDR1 is LGHNA, CDR2 YNFKEQ.

The chain links TRBV7-2 to TRBJ2-1; 7 nucleotides line up with TRBD2. This CDR3 is 13 amino acids long. Germline CDR1 SGHTA, CDR2 FQGNSA. J was trimmed by 6 bases and V by 6 bases; bases with no gene match: 5. CDR3 loop: CASRFGGGNEQFF. The DNA for the CDR3 is TGTGCCAGCAGATTCGGCGGGGGCAATGAGCAGTTCTTC.

The chain recombines TRBV5-1 with TRBJ2-1, with TRBD1 as a possible D gene (6 bases). CDR3 size: 14 residues. V dropped 1 base and J dropped 4 bases, with 9 bases sitting between them. Germline V gives CDR1 SGHRS, CDR2 YFSETQ. CDR3 DNA sequence: TGCGCCAGCAGCTTGACCGGACAGTACAATGAGCAGTTCTTC. This gives the protein CASSLTGQYNEQFF.

The chain employs TRBV18 and TRBJ2-3; 12 positions agree with TRBD2. The germline CDR1 and CDR2 sequences are KGHSH and LQKENI. The J segment lost 2 bases and the V segment lost 0 bases, leaving 6 bases of the junction unmatched. CDR3 length: 18 amino acids. CDR3 loop: CASSPPGTSGGHTDTQYF. CDR3 in DNA: TGTGCCAGCTCACCACCGGGCACTAGCGGGGGGCACACAGATACGCAGTATTTT.

This clonotype was recorded at least ten times. The chain recombines TRBV4-2 with TRBJ1-6, with 9 positions matching TRBD1. This CDR3 comprises 15 residues. The ends lost 0 bases at V and 9 bases at J; junction bases unmatched: 3. Germline assignment: CDR1 LGHNA and CDR2 YNFKEQ. CDR3 sequence: CASSQENRGPSPLHF. Written as DNA, the CDR3 is TGTGCCAGCAGCCAAGAGAACAGGGGGCCTTCACCCCTCCACTTT.

The chain carries TRBV18 and TRBJ2-7; D unclear. Germline CDR1 reads KGHSH; CDR2 reads LQKENI. The CDR3 length is 16 residues. The V end lost 2 bases, the J end lost 2 bases, and 16 bases lay between the germline ends. DNA for the CDR3: TGTGCCAGCTCACCAGTTTTCTTGACGACAACCTACGAGCAGTACTTC. It codes for CASSPVFLTTTYEQYF.

This clonotype showed up just a few times. The chain uses TRBV6-1 and TRBJ2-3, with 10 bases identical to TRBD2. Germline V gene lookup returns CDR1 MNHNS and CDR2 SASEGT. Trimming removed 6 bases from V and 4 bases from J; junction bases left unmatched: 7. The CDR3 has 15 residues. For the CDR3, the DNA is TGTGCCAGCAGCCGGAGCGGGGGGGCTTCAGATACGCAGTATTTT. Translation gives CASSRSGGASDTQYF.

This clonotype was counted a few times. The chain has TRBV20-1 and TRBJ1-6; 8 bases are shared with TRBD1. V lost 0 bases to trimming and J lost 13 bases; unmatched junction nucleotides: 14. The CDR3 sequence is 16 residues long. Germline V gene lookup returns CDR1 DFQATT and CDR2 SNEGSKA (reference sequence). The CDR3 reads CSARESGQGGFSPLHF. CDR3 DNA sequence: TGCAGTGCTAGAGAGTCTGGACAGGGAGGTTTTTCTCCCCTCCACTTT.